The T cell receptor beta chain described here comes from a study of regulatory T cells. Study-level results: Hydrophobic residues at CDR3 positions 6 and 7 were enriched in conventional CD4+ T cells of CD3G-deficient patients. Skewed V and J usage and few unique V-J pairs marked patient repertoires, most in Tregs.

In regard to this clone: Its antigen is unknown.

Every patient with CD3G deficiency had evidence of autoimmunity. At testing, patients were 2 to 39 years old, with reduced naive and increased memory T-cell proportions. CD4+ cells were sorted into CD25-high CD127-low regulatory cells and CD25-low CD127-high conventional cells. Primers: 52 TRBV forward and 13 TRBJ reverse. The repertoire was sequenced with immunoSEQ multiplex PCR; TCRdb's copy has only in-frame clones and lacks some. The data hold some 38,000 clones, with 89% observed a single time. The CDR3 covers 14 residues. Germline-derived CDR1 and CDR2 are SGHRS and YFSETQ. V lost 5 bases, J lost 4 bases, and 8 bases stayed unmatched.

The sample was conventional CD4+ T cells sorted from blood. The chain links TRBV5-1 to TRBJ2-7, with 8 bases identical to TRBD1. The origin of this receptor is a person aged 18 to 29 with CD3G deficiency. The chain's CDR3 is CASRDPGTGYEQYF. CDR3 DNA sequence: TGCGCCAGCAGGGACCCCGGGACAGGTTACGAGCAGTACTTC.